Presented here are 10 T cell receptor beta chains from one specimen sequenced in a study of CD8+CD57+ T cells in acquired aplastic anemia. For CDR3 and TCR beta VDJ profiling, genomic DNA was the template used. In TCRdb, the reads were re-called with MiXCR into one record per CDR3 protein. The repertoire includes fewer than 80,000 distinct CDR3 sequences, roughly two thirds of them detected once, and roughly 80% sits in the top ten. Selection for sequencing was limited to patients who had shown CD8+CD57+ cell expansion by flow cytometry. Sample: sorted CD4+, CD8+, or CD8+CD57+ T cells (not recorded which) from PBMCs. These TCRs come from a human donor with aplastic anemia.

The V gene is TRBV7-9, the J gene TRBJ2-1; 9 bases fit TRBD2. This CDR3 contains 13 residues. Germline trimming cut 7 bases from V and 4 bases from J; bases unmatched to any gene: 2. CDR1 is SEHNR, CDR2 FQNEAQ, per germline (reference sequence). The CDR3 loop reads CASTAGGYNEQFF. The CDR3 DNA reads as TGTGCCAGCACGGCGGGAGGGTACAATGAGCAGTTCTTC.

The J gene is TRBJ1-1, the V gene TRBV29-1; 7 bases fit TRBD1. CDR3 length equals 15 residues. J lost 2 bases, V lost 7 bases, and 13 bases had no gene match. CDR1 and CDR2 from the germline V gene are SQVTM and ANQGSEA. The CDR3 loop is CSGRVLTGSNTEAFF. The CDR3 DNA is TGCAGCGGCCGAGTATTGACAGGGTCTAACACTGAAGCTTTCTTT. The variable domain in full, with the rest retrieved from reference TRBV29-1 and TRBJ1-1, is SAVISQKPSRDICQRGTSLTIQCQVDSQVTMMFWYRQQPGQSLTLIATANQGSEATYESGFVIDKFPISRPNLTFSTLTVSNMSPEDSSIYLCSGRVLTGSNTEAFFGQGTRLTVV.

This clonotype was counted a few times. V and J are TRBV11-1 and TRBJ2-3; the D is unclear. The germline V gene has CDR1 SGHAT and CDR2 FQDESV (reference sequence). The V end was cut by 4 bases, the J end by 0 bases, with 11 bases between. The CDR3 has 15 amino acids. The chain's CDR3 is CASSSPPTSTDTQYF. The CDR3 nucleotides read TGTGCCAGCAGCTCCCCCCCTACTAGCACAGATACGCAGTATTTT.

This clonotype was counted only a few times. This chain links TRBV15 with TRBJ1-5, with D perhaps matching TRBD1 (5 bases). The CDR3 is 13 amino acids. The V end lost 5 bases, the J end lost 6 bases, and 11 bases lay between the germline ends. The germline gives CDR1 LNHNV, CDR2 YYDKDF (reference sequence). CDR3 nucleotide sequence: TGTGCCACCAGCTTAGACAGAGGTCAGCCCCAGCATTTT. Translated: CATSLDRGQPQHF.

This clonotype was recorded a few times. The chain links TRBV20-1 to TRBJ2-1; D gene ambiguous. Trimming took off 6 bases at V and 7 bases at J, with 10 bases between the two ends. Germline CDR1 reads DFQATT; CDR2 reads SNEGSKA (reference sequence). CDR3 length equals 11 residues. CDR3 protein: CSALEENEQFF. DNA for the CDR3: TGCAGTGCCCTAGAGGAAAATGAGCAGTTCTTC.

The chain recombines TRBV7-2 with TRBJ1-2; 7 bases are a match to TRBD1. CDR1 is SGHTA and CDR2 is FQGNSA in the germline V gene. J lost 2 bases, V lost 4 bases, and 7 bases had no gene match. The CDR3 totals 15 residues. The CDR3: CASSSRQTGNYGYTF. Written as DNA, the CDR3 is TGTGCCAGCAGCTCAAGACAGACAGGGAACTATGGCTACACCTTC. Full variable domain (missing parts from reference TRBV7-2 and TRBJ1-2): GAGVSQSPSNKVTEKGKDVELRCDPISGHTALYWYRQSLGQGLEFLIYFQGNSAPDKSGLPSDRFSAERTGGSVSTLTIQRTQQEDSAVYLCASSSRQTGNYGYTFGSGTRLTVV.

The V call is TRBV7-2, the J call TRBJ2-5; D gene uncertain. Germline V gene lookup returns CDR1 SGHTA and CDR2 FQGNSA. The CDR3 sequence is 11 residues long. V dropped 7 bases and J dropped 5 bases, with 8 bases sitting between them. The CDR3 DNA follows: TGTGCCAGCAAGTCTTGGGAGACCCAGTACTTC. It is translated as CASKSWETQYF.

V gene TRBV4-3 combines with J gene TRBJ2-5; maybe TRBD1 (5 bases). This CDR3 comprises 17 residues. The V gene's germline CDR1 is LGHNA and CDR2 YSLEER. Trimming shortened V by 4 bases and J by 2 bases, and 20 bases separated the two germline ends. The CDR3 DNA is TGCGCCAGCAGCCTCCGGGCAGGGTCCACCACTCAAGAGACCCAGTACTTC. Amino acid sequence: CASSLRAGSTTQETQYF.

V usage is TRBV15 and J usage is TRBJ1-6; 8 nucleotides align to TRBD1. The germline CDR1 and CDR2 sequences are LNHNV and YYDKDF (reference sequence). V lost 6 bases, J lost 6 bases, and 4 bases stayed unmatched. The CDR3 length is 14 residues. The CDR3 sequence is CATSKGQANSPLHF. CDR3 DNA sequence: TGTGCCACCAGTAAGGGACAGGCTAATTCACCCCTCCACTTT.

This clonotype was observed a few times. V and J are TRBV29-1 and TRBJ2-1; D might be TRBD2 (6 bases). Germline loops: CDR1 SQVTM, CDR2 ANQGSEA. The CDR3 has 15 amino acids. Deletions cut 6 bases from V and 2 bases from J, with 17 bases between. The CDR3 is CSVGTQSTAYNEQFF. DNA for the CDR3: TGCAGCGTAGGGACTCAAAGTACCGCCTACAATGAGCAGTTCTTC.